The next 8 T cell receptor beta chains were all read from a single sample in a study of radiation and T cells in renal cell carcinoma. Assay used: immunoSEQ multiplex PCR; TCRdb lists only in-frame clones, some missing. Seen here are 150,000 or so clones, over 75% observed once, and the top ten hold approximately 12%. Time point reported: baseline pretreatment blood. Treatment reported: 15 Gy SBRT to primary tumor, nephrectomy 4 weeks later. Sequencing used blood, obtained from a patient whose treatment included radiotherapy and nephrectomy. The receptors stem from a woman aged 45-65 years with renal cell carcinoma.

The CDR3 spells CATSGTSPYEQYF. The CDR3, as DNA: TGTGCCACCAGCGGAACCAGCCCCTACGAGCAGTACTTC. V usage is TRBV15 and J usage is TRBJ2-7; D uncertain. The V end lost 5 bases, the J end lost 2 bases, and 10 bases lay between the germline ends. From germline, CDR1 is LNHNV and CDR2 YYDKDF (reference sequence). CDR3 length equals 13 residues.

The chain has TRBV11-1 and TRBJ1-3, with D tentatively TRBD1 (5 bases). The germline CDR1 and CDR2 sequences are SGHAT and FQDESV (reference sequence). The CDR3 sequence is 14 residues long. Trimming cost V 2 bases and J 3 bases, with 8 bases left between them. The CDR3 loop reads CASSLPTVGNTIYF. The CDR3 DNA reads TGTGCCAGCAGCTTACCGACAGTTGGAAACACCATATATTTT.

The chain is built from TRBV2 and TRBJ2-5, with 11 bases matching TRBD2. The CDR3 is made up of 17 amino acids. Trimming took 3 bases from V and 2 from J; bases not matched to a gene: 8. Germline lookup yields CDR1 SNHLY and CDR2 FYNNEI. For the CDR3, the DNA is TGTGCCAGCAGTGAGTTAGCGGGGGGGCCGGGGCAAGAGACCCAGTACTTC. Protein sequence: CASSELAGGPGQETQYF.

The chain recombines TRBV29-1 with TRBJ1-5; 8 nucleotides match TRBD1. The junction had 4 bases not matched to a gene; V was cut back by 4 bases and J by 5 bases. From germline, CDR1 is SQVTM and CDR2 ANQGSEA. The CDR3 is made up of 13 amino acids. The CDR3: CSVGGTGDQPQHF. The DNA for the CDR3 is TGCAGCGTTGGAGGGACAGGTGATCAGCCCCAGCATTTT.

V is TRBV7-9 and J is TRBJ1-2, with D hard to call. Germline CDR1 reads SEHNR; CDR2 reads FQNEAQ (reference sequence). The length of the CDR3 is 14 residues. V was cut by 2 bases and J by 2 bases, with 9 bases left in between. The CDR3 nucleotides are TGTGCCAGCAGCTTAAGTGTTCTGAACTATGGCTACACCTTC. This codes for CASSLSVLNYGYTF.

V is TRBV6-5 and J is TRBJ2-3; TRBD1 agrees at 10 bases. V trimming: 11 bases; J trimming: 5 bases; junction bases outside the gene matches: 10. CDR3 length: 14 residues. Germline V gene sequence: CDR1 MNHEY, CDR2 SVGAGI. The CDR3 sequence: CAVSRDRGLDTQYF. The CDR3 nucleotides read TGTGCCGTAAGCCGGGACAGGGGCCTAGATACGCAGTATTTT.

V usage is TRBV9 and J usage is TRBJ1-6; perhaps TRBD1 as D (5 bases). V shed 0 bases and J shed 8 bases, with 15 bases lying between them. The germline CDR1 and CDR2 sequences are SGDLS and YYNGEE. The CDR3 is made up of 16 amino acids. The CDR3, as DNA: TGTGCCAGCAGCGTAGACCACGGGGGGTCTGATTCACCCCTCCACTTT. Encoded protein: CASSVDHGGSDSPLHF.

This chain joins TRBV15 and TRBJ2-7; 8 bases are a match to TRBD2. The length of the CDR3 is 16 residues. Trimming cost V 0 bases and J 3 bases; bases outside gene matches: 7. The V gene's germline CDR1 is LNHNV and CDR2 YYDKDF (reference sequence). For the CDR3, the DNA is TGTGCCACCAGCAGAGATCGGCCGGGAGGGGGCTACGAGCAGTACTTC. It is translated as CATSRDRPGGGYEQYF.